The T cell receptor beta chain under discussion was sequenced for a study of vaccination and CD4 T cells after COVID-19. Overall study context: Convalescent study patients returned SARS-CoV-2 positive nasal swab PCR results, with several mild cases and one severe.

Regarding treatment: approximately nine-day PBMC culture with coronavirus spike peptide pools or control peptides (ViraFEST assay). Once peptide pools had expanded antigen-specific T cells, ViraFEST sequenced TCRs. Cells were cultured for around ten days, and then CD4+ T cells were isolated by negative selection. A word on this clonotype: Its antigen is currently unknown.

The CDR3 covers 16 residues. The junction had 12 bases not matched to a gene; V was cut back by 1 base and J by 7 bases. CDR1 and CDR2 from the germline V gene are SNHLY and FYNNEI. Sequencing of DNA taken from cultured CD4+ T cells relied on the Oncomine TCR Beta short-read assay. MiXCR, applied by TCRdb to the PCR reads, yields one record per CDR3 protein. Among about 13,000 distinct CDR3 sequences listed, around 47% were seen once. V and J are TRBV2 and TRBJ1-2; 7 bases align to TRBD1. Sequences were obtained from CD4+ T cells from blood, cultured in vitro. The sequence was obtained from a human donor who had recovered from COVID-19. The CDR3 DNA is TGTGCCAGCAGTGAAGGCCGGACAGGTTACGCTGGTGGCTACACCTTC. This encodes CASSEGRTGYAGGYTF.